The 5 T cell receptor beta chains reported below all come from one sample, sequenced in a study of T cell responses to AZD1222 COVID-19 vaccine. Repertoires were generated with immunoSEQ multiplex PCR, while TCRdb's copy carries only in-frame clones and drops some. The sample has approximately 180,000 clones, about 87% seen once. The material was peripheral blood, obtained 28 days after the second dose of the MenACWY control vaccine. These receptors were collected from an adult who received the MenACWY meningococcal vaccine as a control.

A note on this clone: With a much larger clone just one base away, this may be a read error. The DNA of the CDR3 is TGTGCCAGCAGCTTAGGGGAATATGGCTACACCTTC. Translated: CASSLGEYGYTF. V usage is TRBV5-8 and J usage is TRBJ1-2, with a possible D match to TRBD1 (5 bases). V dropped 2 bases and J dropped 5 bases, with 7 bases sitting between them. The CDR3 is 12 residues long. Germline CDR1 reads SGHTS; CDR2 reads YDEGEE. The full variable domain, with the rest looked up from reference TRBV5-8 and TRBJ1-2, is EAGVTQSPTHLIKTRGQQATLRCSPISGHTSVYWYQQALGLGLQFLLWYDEGEERNRGNFPPRFSGRQFPNYSSELNVNALELEDSALYLCASSLGEYGYTFGSGTRLTVV.

This chain connects TRBV28 to TRBJ1-2, with D possibly TRBD1 on 5 matching bases. The CDR3 has 13 amino acids. V dropped 7 bases and J dropped 0 bases, with 9 bases sitting between them. Looked up from germline, CDR1 is MDHEN and CDR2 is SYDVKM. Written as DNA, the CDR3 is TGTGCCAGCACCCGGGGCTCTAACTATGGCTACACCTTC. It specifies CASTRGSNYGYTF.

This clone was observed once. The CDR3 sequence: CASSQVAETEAFF. Here the CDR3 DNA reads TGTGCCAGCAGCCAAGTAGCGGAAACTGAAGCTTTCTTT. The chain combines TRBV3-1 (or the pseudogene TRBV3-2) with TRBJ1-1; D call uncertain. V lost 1 base, J lost 5 bases, and 8 bases lay in between. Germline lookup yields CDR1 LGHDT and CDR2 YNNKEL (reference sequence). The CDR3 sequence is 13 residues long.

The V call is TRBV5-6, the J call TRBJ2-5, with a possible D match to TRBD1 (5 bases). CDR1 and CDR2 (germline): SGHDT, YYEEEE. The V gene lost 4 bases and the J gene lost 5 bases, with 15 bases spanning the gap. This CDR3 has 14 amino acids. The CDR3 protein is CASSLRWGRETQYF. The CDR3 nucleotides read TGTGCCAGCAGCCTCCGGTGGGGCCGGGAGACCCAGTACTTC.

The rearrangement uses TRBV6-2 or TRBV6-3 and TRBJ1-1; the D is unclear. Between the trimmed V and J ends, which lost 0 bases and 4 bases, there was a span of 12 bases. The germline CDR1 and CDR2 sequences are MNHEY and SVGEGT. This CDR3 contains 15 residues. CDR3 in DNA: TGTGCCAGCAGTTACTCGACACGTTTAAGCACTGAAGCTTTCTTT. Its protein is CASSYSTRLSTEAFF.